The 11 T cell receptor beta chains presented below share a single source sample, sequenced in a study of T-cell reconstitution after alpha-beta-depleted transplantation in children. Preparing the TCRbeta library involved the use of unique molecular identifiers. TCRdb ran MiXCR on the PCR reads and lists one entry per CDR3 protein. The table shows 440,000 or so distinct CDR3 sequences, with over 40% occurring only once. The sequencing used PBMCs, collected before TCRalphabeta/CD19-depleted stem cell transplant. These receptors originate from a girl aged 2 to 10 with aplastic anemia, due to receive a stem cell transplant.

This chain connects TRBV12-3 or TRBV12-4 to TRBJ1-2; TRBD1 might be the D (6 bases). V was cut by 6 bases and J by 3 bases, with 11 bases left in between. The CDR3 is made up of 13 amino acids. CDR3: CASRGGDDYGYTF. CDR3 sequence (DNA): TGTGCCAGCAGGGGGGGCGATGACTATGGCTACACCTTC.

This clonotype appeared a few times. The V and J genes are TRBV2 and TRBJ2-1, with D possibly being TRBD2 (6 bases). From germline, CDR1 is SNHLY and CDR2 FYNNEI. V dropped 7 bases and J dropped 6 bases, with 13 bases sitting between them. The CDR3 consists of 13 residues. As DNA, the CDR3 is TGTGCCAGCACAGGGTCCGGGGGCAATGAGCAGTTCTTC. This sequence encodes CASTGSGGNEQFF.

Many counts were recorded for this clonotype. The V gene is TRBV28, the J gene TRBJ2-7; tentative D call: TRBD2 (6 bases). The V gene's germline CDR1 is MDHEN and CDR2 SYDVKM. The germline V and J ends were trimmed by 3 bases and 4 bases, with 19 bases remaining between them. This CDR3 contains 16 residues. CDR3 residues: CASSFHLGLLTYEQYF. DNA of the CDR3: TGTGCCAGCAGTTTCCACCTGGGACTCCTCACTTACGAGCAGTACTTC.

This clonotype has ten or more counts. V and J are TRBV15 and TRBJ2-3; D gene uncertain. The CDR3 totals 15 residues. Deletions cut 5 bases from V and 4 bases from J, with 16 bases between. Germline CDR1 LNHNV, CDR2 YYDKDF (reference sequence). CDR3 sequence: CATSPGPRLADTQYF. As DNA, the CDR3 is TGTGCCACCAGCCCTGGGCCCCGTCTGGCAGATACGCAGTATTTT.

CDR3 bases: TGTGCCAGCAGCCCCGGACAGGGGACCTCCTACGAGCAGTACTTC. Translating gives CASSPGQGTSYEQYF. The rearrangement joins TRBV7-6 to TRBJ2-7; 9 bases are a match to TRBD1. Trimming at V came to 5 bases and at J to 0 bases, leaving 5 bases not matched to a gene. Germline V CDR1 and CDR2: SGHVS, FNYEAQ. This CDR3 has 15 amino acids.

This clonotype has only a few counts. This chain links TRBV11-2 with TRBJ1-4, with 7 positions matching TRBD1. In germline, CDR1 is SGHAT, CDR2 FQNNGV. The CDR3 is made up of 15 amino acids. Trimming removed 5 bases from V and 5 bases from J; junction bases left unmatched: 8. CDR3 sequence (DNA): TGTGCCAGCAGCCCGACAGGGCGACGGAATGAAAAACTGTTTTTT. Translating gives CASSPTGRRNEKLFF.

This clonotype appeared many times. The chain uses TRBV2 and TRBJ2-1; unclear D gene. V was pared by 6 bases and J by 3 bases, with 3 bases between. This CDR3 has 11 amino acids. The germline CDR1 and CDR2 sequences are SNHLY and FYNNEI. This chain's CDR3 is CASRDYNEQFF. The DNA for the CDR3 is TGTGCCAGCAGGGACTACAATGAGCAGTTCTTC.

The CDR3 nucleotides read TGTGCCATCAAGGGTGGATCCACCGGGGAGCTGTTTTTT. This codes for CAIKGGSTGELFF. The gene calls are TRBV10-3 and TRBJ2-2; D not certain. Germline V CDR1 and CDR2: ENHRY, SYGVKD. This CDR3 spans 13 amino acids. The V end was cut by 7 bases, the J end by 4 bases, with 10 bases between.

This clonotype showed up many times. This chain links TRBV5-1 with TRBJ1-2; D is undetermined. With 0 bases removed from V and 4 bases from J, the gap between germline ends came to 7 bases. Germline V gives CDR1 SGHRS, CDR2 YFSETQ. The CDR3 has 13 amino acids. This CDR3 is CASSLDLGYGYTF. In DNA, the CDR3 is TGCGCCAGCAGCTTGGACCTGGGCTATGGCTACACCTTC.

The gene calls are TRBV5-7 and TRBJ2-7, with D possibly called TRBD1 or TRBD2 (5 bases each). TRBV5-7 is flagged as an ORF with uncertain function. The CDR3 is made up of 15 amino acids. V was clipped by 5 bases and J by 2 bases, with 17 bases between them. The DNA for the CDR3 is TGTGCCAGCAGTCGGGACGTAGAGAAGACCTACGAGCAGTACTTC. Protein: CASSRDVEKTYEQYF.

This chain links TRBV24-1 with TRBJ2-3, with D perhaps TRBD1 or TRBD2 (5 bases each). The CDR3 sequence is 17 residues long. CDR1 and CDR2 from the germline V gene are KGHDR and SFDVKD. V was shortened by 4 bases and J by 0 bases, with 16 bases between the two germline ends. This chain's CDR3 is CATSDPARDLSTDTQYF. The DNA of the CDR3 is TGTGCCACCAGTGACCCCGCCAGGGACCTTAGCACAGATACGCAGTATTTT.